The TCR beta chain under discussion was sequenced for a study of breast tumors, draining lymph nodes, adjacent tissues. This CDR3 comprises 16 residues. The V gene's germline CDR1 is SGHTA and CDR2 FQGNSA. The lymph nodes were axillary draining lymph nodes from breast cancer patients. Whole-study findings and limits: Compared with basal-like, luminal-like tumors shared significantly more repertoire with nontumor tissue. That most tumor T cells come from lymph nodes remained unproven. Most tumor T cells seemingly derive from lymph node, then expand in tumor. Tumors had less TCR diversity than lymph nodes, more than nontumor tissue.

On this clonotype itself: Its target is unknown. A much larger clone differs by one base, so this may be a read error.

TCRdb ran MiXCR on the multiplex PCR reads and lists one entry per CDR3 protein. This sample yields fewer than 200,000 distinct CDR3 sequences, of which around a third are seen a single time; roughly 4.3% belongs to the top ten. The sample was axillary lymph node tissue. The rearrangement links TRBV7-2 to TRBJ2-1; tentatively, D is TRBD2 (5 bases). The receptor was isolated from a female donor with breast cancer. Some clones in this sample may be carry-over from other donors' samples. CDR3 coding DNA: TGTGCCAGTAGTATGGTAGCGATGAGCTCCTACAATGAGCGGTTCTTC. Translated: CASSMVAMSSYNERFF.